The next 18 T cell receptor beta chains were all read from a single sample in a study of early T cells in non-severe SARS-CoV-2 infection. TCRdb itself ran the 5' RACE reads through MiXCR, one entry per CDR3 protein. The sample shows 86,000 or so distinct CDR3 sequences, roughly 6% of them seen only once. Sequenced material: whole blood. The receptors stem from an adult who was a healthcare worker with PCR-confirmed SARS-CoV-2 infection or an uninfected control (not recorded which).

This clonotype was seen ten or more times. The J gene is TRBJ2-2, the V gene TRBV5-1; D ambiguous. This CDR3 comprises 15 residues. Trimming shortened V by 0 bases and J by 1 base, and 7 bases separated the two germline ends. CDR1 SGHRS and CDR2 YFSETQ come from the germline V gene. This CDR3 reads CASSLALGNTGELFF. The CDR3 DNA sequence: TGCGCCAGCAGCTTGGCCCTTGGGAACACCGGGGAGCTGTTTTTT.

This clonotype came up many times. The chain couples TRBV7-9 to TRBJ1-1, with TRBD1 as a possible D gene (5 bases). V dropped 1 base and J dropped 3 bases, with 6 bases sitting between them. This CDR3 contains 13 residues. Germline V gene data show CDR1 as SEHNR and CDR2 as FQNEAQ (reference sequence). This CDR3 reads CASSLEQDTEAFF. The CDR3 nucleotides read TGTGCCAGCAGCTTAGAACAGGACACTGAAGCTTTCTTT.

This chain connects TRBV11-2 to TRBJ1-3; unclear D gene. This CDR3 contains 13 residues. The V gene's germline CDR1 is SGHAT and CDR2 FQNNGV. V lost 2 bases to trimming and J lost 5 bases, with 7 bases between them. CDR3: CASSLRERNTIYF. The CDR3 coding sequence is TGTGCCAGCAGCTTACGAGAACGAAACACCATATATTTT.

This clonotype was detected ten times or more. The chain combines TRBV20-1 with TRBJ2-1; TRBD2 agrees at 10 bases. The CDR3 spans 18 residues. J was trimmed by 3 bases and V by 2 bases; bases with no gene match: 13. CDR1 is DFQATT and CDR2 is SNEGSKA in the germline V gene (reference sequence). The CDR3 nucleotides are TGCAGTGCTAGATCAGGGGCGGGGCTAGCGGGAGTCTACAATGAGCAGTTCTTC. Its protein is CSARSGAGLAGVYNEQFF.

This clonotype was detected ten times or more. V usage is TRBV11-2 and J usage is TRBJ2-7; the match to TRBD2 covers 10 bases. The CDR3 is 14 residues long. The ends lost 6 bases at V and 4 bases at J; junction bases unmatched: 6. CDR1 and CDR2 (germline): SGHAT, FQNNGV. The CDR3 DNA reads as TGTGCCAGCAGGATAGCGGGAGGAATATACGAGCAGTACTTC. It is translated as CASRIAGGIYEQYF. The full variable domain, in which reference TRBV11-2 and TRBJ2-7 provide the parts outside the CDR3, is EAGVAQSPRYKIIEKRQSVAFWCNPISGHATLYWYQQILGQGPKLLIQFQNNGVVDDSQLPKDRFSAERLKGVDSTLKIQPAKLEDSAVYLCASRIAGGIYEQYFGPGTRLTVT.

The rearrangement joins TRBV18 to TRBJ1-2, with 7 bases that match TRBD1. This CDR3 has 13 amino acids. With 3 bases clipped from V and 7 bases from J, the junction kept 5 bases outside the gene matches. Germline lookup yields CDR1 KGHSH and CDR2 LQKENI. CDR3 region: CASSPGTAGGYTF. As DNA, the CDR3 is TGTGCCAGCTCACCGGGGACAGCCGGTGGCTACACCTTC.

This clonotype was detected many times. The V gene is TRBV27, the J gene TRBJ1-5; a weak D match, TRBD1 (6 bases). Germline V gene lookup returns CDR1 MNHEY and CDR2 SMNVEV (reference sequence). V lost 2 bases to trimming and J lost 2 bases, with 13 bases between them. This CDR3 contains 16 residues. Written as DNA, the CDR3 is TGTGCCAGCAGTTTAAAGGGGGAGGTTCGCAATCAGCCCCAGCATTTT. Translated, it gives CASSLKGEVRNQPQHF.

The rearrangement joins TRBV10-3 to TRBJ2-7, with D perhaps matching TRBD1 or TRBD2 (7 bases each). V was pared by 5 bases and J by 2 bases, with 16 bases between. Looked up from germline, CDR1 is ENHRY and CDR2 is SYGVKD. The CDR3 contains 15 residues. CDR3 sequence (DNA): TGTGCCATCAGTCAGGGGGGGCTAGGGACCTACGAGCAGTACTTC. Its protein is CAISQGGLGTYEQYF.

This clonotype was found many times. The chain uses TRBV7-9 and TRBJ2-7, with 13 bases lining up with TRBD2. CDR3 length: 14 amino acids. Germline V gives CDR1 SEHNR, CDR2 FQNEAQ (reference sequence). V shed 5 bases, J shed 5 bases, and the junction held 3 bases outside the gene matches. The CDR3 loop reads CASSGTSGVHEQYF. The CDR3 DNA sequence: TGTGCCAGCAGCGGGACTAGCGGGGTCCACGAGCAGTACTTC.

This clonotype has a handful of counts. Given a much more abundant clone one base away, this may be a read error. The chain joins TRBV14 to TRBJ2-7; D perhaps matches TRBD2 (5 bases). With the DNA end fitting TRBJ2-1 better, the J assignment may be wrong. The CDR3 loop spans 12 amino acids. Germline assignment: CDR1 SGHDN and CDR2 FVKESK. CDR3 in amino acids: CASSPAGYEQFF. CDR3 sequence (DNA): TGTGCCAGCAGCCCCGCGGGCTACGAGCAGTTCTTC.

This clonotype was picked up a small number of times. The chain carries TRBV28 and TRBJ2-7; D uncertain. Looked up from germline, CDR1 is MDHEN and CDR2 is SYDVKM. Deletions cut 5 bases from V and 9 bases from J, with 17 bases between. This CDR3 spans 13 amino acids. As DNA, the CDR3 is TGTGCCAGCAGTGCATTCCCGTTGGTAGGGCAGTACTTC. Translation: CASSAFPLVGQYF.

This sequence joins TRBV5-4 and TRBJ1-5; 12 positions match TRBD1. The germline CDR1 and CDR2 sequences are SGHNT and YYREEE (reference sequence). V lost 4 bases, J lost 9 bases, and 5 bases stayed unmatched. The CDR3 has 14 amino acids. This CDR3 is CASSAGTGGAPQHF. CDR3 nucleotide sequence: TGTGCCAGCAGCGCCGGGACAGGGGGCGCGCCCCAGCATTTT.

V is TRBV6-1 and J is TRBJ2-1; 9 nucleotides match TRBD1. With 6 bases clipped from V and 8 bases from J, the junction kept 11 bases outside the gene matches. The V gene's germline CDR1 is MNHNS and CDR2 SASEGT. The CDR3 sequence is 15 residues long. The CDR3 sequence: CASRAAGTGKDEQFF. The CDR3, as DNA: TGTGCCAGCAGGGCTGCTGGGACAGGGAAGGATGAGCAGTTCTTC.

The rearrangement joins TRBV11-3 to TRBJ2-3; perhaps TRBD1 as D (6 bases). Per germline, CDR1 SGHNT and CDR2 YENEEA. This CDR3 comprises 17 residues. Trimming stripped 1 base from V and 2 bases from J, with 16 bases between. The CDR3: CASSLGVAGEPTDTQYF. CDR3 coding DNA: TGTGCCAGCAGCTTAGGCGTCGCAGGGGAACCCACAGATACGCAGTATTTT.

This clonotype was observed many times. The chain recombines TRBV6-5 with TRBJ1-1; D ambiguous. Germline CDR1 MNHEY, CDR2 SVGAGI. V was shortened by 5 bases and J by 12 bases, with 19 bases between the two germline ends. The CDR3 consists of 13 residues. The CDR3 sequence is CASSNPGAGSTFF. CDR3 DNA: TGTGCCAGCAGTAACCCAGGTGCGGGTTCGACTTTCTTT.

This clonotype was counted many times. The chain is built from TRBV30 and TRBJ2-7; 7 bases map to TRBD1. This CDR3 comprises 12 residues. The germline CDR1 and CDR2 sequences are GTSNPN and SVGIG (reference sequence). V trimming: 2 bases; J trimming: 2 bases; junction bases outside the gene matches: 0. This chain's CDR3 is CAWSTGAYEQYF. In DNA form, the CDR3 reads TGTGCCTGGAGTACAGGGGCCTACGAGCAGTACTTC.

The sample holds many counts of this clonotype. The chain carries TRBV7-9 and TRBJ2-2; TRBD1 or TRBD2 may be the D gene (5 bases each). With 3 bases removed from V and 6 bases from J, the gap between germline ends came to 8 bases. The CDR3 runs 13 residues. The germline gives CDR1 SEHNR, CDR2 FQNEAQ (reference sequence). The CDR3 sequence is CASSFGTAGELFF. The DNA for the CDR3 is TGTGCCAGCAGCTTTGGGACGGCCGGGGAGCTGTTTTTT. Full variable domain (missing parts from reference TRBV7-9 and TRBJ2-2): DTGVSQNPRHKITKRGQNVTFRCDPISEHNRLYWYRQTLGQGPEFLTYFQNEAQLEKSRLLSDRFSAERPKGSFSTLEIQRTEQGDSAMYLCASSFGTAGELFFGEGSRLTVL.

This clonotype was counted ten times or more. This rearrangement joins TRBV6-6 to TRBJ1-5, with D maybe TRBD1 (5 bases). CDR3 size: 15 residues. V gave up 7 bases and J gave up 0 bases, with 13 bases separating them. From germline, CDR1 is MNHNY and CDR2 SVGAGI (reference sequence). The CDR3: CASTAGQISNQPQHF. DNA for the CDR3: TGTGCCAGCACGGCAGGGCAAATTAGCAATCAGCCCCAGCATTTT.